The present entry profiles one T cell receptor beta chain with its context. This clonotype showed up many times. This clone's antigen is unknown. Base-call qualities are not available, and no considerably larger clone is one nucleotide away. This sample is drawn from a study of T cells in Graves' hyperthyroidism and ophthalmopathy (dated by TCRdb to about 2019). Broadly, across the study: Peripheral blood was collected at initial diagnosis, before any treatment. Prospective prediction of ophthalmopathy was tested in an independent validation cohort of fewer than 20 hyperthyroidism patients and 17 patients who later progressed to ophthalmopathy. Thyroid tissue and blood T-cell repertoires from six or seven Graves' hyperthyroidism patients were also compared in the study. For training and testing, the approximately 92 patients in the discovery cohort were randomly divided in a 7:3 ratio. The paper describes TCR Vbeta CDR3 sequencing of 130 to 150 peripheral blood samples, made up of under 50 ophthalmopathy patients, 70 to 75 hyperthyroidism patients and roughly 17 progressor patients. Following sampling, methimazole starting at 30 mg daily was given to hyperthyroidism patients, and high-dose intravenous methylprednisolone was given to ophthalmopathy patients. To identify TCR V-J signatures that set the groups apart, the researchers used a discovery cohort of 100 patients, made up of 40 to 45 with Graves' ophthalmopathy and about 60 with stable Graves' hyperthyroidism. Points the paper makes about the study in general: Most expanded thyroid clonotypes (frequency above 0.001) were also detected in blood, suggesting blood repertoires may reflect thyroid immune responses. No statistical method was used to fix the sample size in advance, and group allocation was not hidden from the investigators. In cross-validation, a model built on a 13 V-J signature told ophthalmopathy apart from stable hyperthyroidism with 85% to 90% sensitivity and around 83% specificity, and in testing the same model reached 80%/75%. In validation, progression to ophthalmopathy was predicted by the model with 70.59% sensitivity and 72.22% specificity, a median of 6.5 months before onset.

Reading the germline V gene (reference sequence) gives CDR1 MNHEY and CDR2 SMNVEV. At the junction V is shortened by 6 bases and J by 3 bases, with 12 bases in between. From cysteine to phenylalanine, the CDR3 is 13 amino acids long. The only DNA kept is the CDR3, 39 bases in frame from the first base. TCR beta CDR3 regions were amplified from RNA transcripts. For the first round of RT-PCR on the TCR CDR3, the HTBI primer set was used together with the Qiagen OneStep RT-PCR kit. The libraries were constructed in a second round of multiplex PCR and then size-selected and purified. Libraries were sequenced paired-end with 100 bp reads on an Illumina HiSeq2000. On the study's bioinformatics: SOAPnuke was used to process the raw data, with reads discarded if the reads contained adapters or uncalled bases, had a mean Phred below 15, or lacked an exact constant-primer or identifier match. High-quality paired reads were merged using COPE v1.2.5, and each unique nucleotide sequence was defined as a clonotype. MiTCR v1.1 was used to align the clonotypes against IMGT TRBV, TRBD and TRBJ reference segments. Only V-J combinations with frequency above 0.0001, covering approximately 99% of repertoires, were analysed. The TCS score was defined as the ratio of F50 (clonal expansion) to E x V (chaos), calculated using BLOSUM62-based TCRdist between CDR3 peptides within each V-J. Welch's t-statistics and random forest reduced around 550 V-J features to 10 to 15, which were used in a naive Bayes classifier (R e1071). The public reads were quality trimmed at Q25 with fastp and then assembled into clones with MiXCR by TCRdb, keeping productive beta chains. Identical CDR3 protein sequences are pooled into one entry, listed with their most common genes and DNA. The V and J calls, along with clone size, are taken from TCRdb and not from the paper's own processing. Counted in this sample were some 350,000 distinct CDR3 sequences; approximately 19% of them appeared once. 3.7% of the sample goes to the ten largest clones.

A patient counted as having stable Graves' hyperthyroidism if no progression to ophthalmopathy occurred over 18 months of follow-up. The hyperthyroidism patients were between 18 and 65 years old and newly diagnosed, with a disease duration of less than 2 months. Any patient with an uncontrolled infection, another autoimmune disease, pregnancy or lactation was excluded. Diagnoses were established on the basis of clinical symptoms, serum thyroxine and TRAb, thyroid ultrasound, and orbital computed tomography. PBMCs were separated from 7.5 to 10 ml of fresh peripheral blood using Ficoll-Paque density gradient centrifugation. Trizol reagent was used to extract total RNA, and RNA quality was then checked on an Agilent 2100 Bioanalyzer.

The sequenced sample consisted of blood. This clonotype originated in a woman aged 18-29 years with Graves' hyperthyroidism. Here the chain combines TRBV27 and TRBJ2-7; the D gene is perhaps TRBD1, on 6 matching bases. This receptor carries the CDR3 CASSLARGYEQYF. The sequenced DNA: TGTGCCAGCAGCTTAGCCAGGGGCTACGAGCAGTACTTC.